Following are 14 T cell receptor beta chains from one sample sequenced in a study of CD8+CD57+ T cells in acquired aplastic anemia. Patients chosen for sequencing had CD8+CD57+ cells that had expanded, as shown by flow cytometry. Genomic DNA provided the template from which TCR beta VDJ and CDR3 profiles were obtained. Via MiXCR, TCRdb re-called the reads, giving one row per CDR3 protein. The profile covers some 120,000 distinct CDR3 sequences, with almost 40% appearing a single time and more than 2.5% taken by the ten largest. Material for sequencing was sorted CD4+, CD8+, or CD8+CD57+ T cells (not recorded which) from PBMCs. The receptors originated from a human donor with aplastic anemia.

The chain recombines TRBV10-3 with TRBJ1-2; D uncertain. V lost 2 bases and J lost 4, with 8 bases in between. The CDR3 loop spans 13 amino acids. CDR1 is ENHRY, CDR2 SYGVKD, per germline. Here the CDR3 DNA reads TGTGCCATCAGTGAGGCGGGTTTCTATGGCTACACCTTC. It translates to CAISEAGFYGYTF.

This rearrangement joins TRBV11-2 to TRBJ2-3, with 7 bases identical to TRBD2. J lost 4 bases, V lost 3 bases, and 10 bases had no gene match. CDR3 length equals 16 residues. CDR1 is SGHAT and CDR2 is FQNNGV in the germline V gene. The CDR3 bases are TGTGCCAGCAGCTTCGTGAGACTAGCAGAGGCAGATACGCAGTATTTT. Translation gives CASSFVRLAEADTQYF.

The CDR3 region has the DNA TGTGCCAGTAGCGCTACAGGGAAGAGCTCCTACGAGCAGTACTTC. Translating gives CASSATGKSSYEQYF. The chain couples TRBV19 to TRBJ2-7; a weak D match, TRBD1 (6 bases). V lost 6 bases and J lost 0, with 15 bases in between. Germline V CDR1 and CDR2: LNHDA, SQIVND (reference sequence). The CDR3 spans 15 residues.

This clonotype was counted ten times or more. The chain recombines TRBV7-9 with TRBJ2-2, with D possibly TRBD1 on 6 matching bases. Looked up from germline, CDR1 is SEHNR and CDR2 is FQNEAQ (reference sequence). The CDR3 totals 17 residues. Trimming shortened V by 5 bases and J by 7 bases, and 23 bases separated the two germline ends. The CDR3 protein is CASSLSLTDRSGGELFF. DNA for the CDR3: TGTGCCAGCAGCCTGTCCTTAACCGACAGGTCCGGCGGGGAGCTGTTTTTT.

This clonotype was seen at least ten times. CDR3 residues: CASSIAGGSYNEQFF. The CDR3 nucleotides read TGTGCCAGTAGTATAGCGGGGGGATCCTACAATGAGCAGTTCTTC. V usage is TRBV19 and J usage is TRBJ2-1; 7 bases align to TRBD2. Trimming took 1 base from V and 1 from J; bases not matched to a gene: 1. The germline V gene encodes CDR1 LNHDA and CDR2 SQIVND (reference sequence). There are 15 residues in the CDR3.

The DNA for the CDR3 is TGTGCCAGTGCGGAAAAACTGTTTTTT. It translates to CASAEKLFF. The genes are TRBV19 and TRBJ1-4; D not resolved. This CDR3 has 9 residues. Deletions cut 8 bases from V and 8 bases from J, with 3 bases between. The germline V gene encodes CDR1 LNHDA and CDR2 SQIVND (reference sequence).

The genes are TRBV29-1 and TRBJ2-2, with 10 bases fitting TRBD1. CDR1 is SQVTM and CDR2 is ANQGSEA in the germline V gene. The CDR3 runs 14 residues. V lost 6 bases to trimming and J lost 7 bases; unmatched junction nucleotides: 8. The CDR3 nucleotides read TGCAGCGTGGCTCGACAGGGGGCGATCGGGGAGCTGTTTTTT. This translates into CSVARQGAIGELFF.

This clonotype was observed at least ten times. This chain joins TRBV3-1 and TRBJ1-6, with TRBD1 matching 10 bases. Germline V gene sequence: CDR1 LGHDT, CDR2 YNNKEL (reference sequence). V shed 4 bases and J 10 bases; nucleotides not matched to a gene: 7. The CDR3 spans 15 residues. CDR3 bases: TGTGCCAGCAGCCTGGGGACAGGGGAGAGGTCACCCCTCCACTTT. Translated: CASSLGTGERSPLHF.

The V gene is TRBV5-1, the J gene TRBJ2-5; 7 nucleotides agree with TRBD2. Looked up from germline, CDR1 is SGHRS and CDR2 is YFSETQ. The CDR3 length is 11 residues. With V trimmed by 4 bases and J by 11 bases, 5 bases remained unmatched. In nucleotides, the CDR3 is TGCGCCAGCAGCGGGGGGGGGAAACAGTACTTC. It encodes CASSGGGKQYF.

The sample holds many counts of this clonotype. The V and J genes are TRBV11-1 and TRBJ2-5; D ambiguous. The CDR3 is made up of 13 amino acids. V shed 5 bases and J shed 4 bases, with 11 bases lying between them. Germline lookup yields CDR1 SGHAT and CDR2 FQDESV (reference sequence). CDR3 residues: CASSPGLRETQYF. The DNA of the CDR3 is TGTGCCAGCAGCCCAGGCCTAAGAGAGACCCAGTACTTC.

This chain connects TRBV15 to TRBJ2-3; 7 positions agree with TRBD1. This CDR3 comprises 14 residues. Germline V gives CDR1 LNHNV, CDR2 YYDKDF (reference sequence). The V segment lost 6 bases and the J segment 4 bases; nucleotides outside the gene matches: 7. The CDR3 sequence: CATSAGQAPDTQYF. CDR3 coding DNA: TGTGCCACCAGTGCTGGACAGGCGCCAGATACGCAGTATTTT.

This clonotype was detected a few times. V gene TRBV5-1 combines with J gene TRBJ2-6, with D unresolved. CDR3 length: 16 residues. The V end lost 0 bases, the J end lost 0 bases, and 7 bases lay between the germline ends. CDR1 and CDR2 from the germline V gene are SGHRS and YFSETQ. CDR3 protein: CASSLGPHSGANVLTF. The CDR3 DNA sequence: TGCGCCAGCAGCTTGGGGCCCCACTCTGGGGCCAACGTCCTGACTTTC.

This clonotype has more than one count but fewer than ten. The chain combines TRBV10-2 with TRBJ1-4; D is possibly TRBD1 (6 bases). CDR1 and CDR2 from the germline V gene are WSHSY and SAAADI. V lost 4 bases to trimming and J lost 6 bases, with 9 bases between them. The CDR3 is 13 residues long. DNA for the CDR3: TGCGCCAGCAGTGTCCCAGGGGATGAAAAACTGTTTTTT. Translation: CASSVPGDEKLFF.

CDR3 sequence: CASSIGQGGSPLHF. The CDR3 DNA reads as TGTGCCAGTAGTATAGGCCAGGGAGGATCACCCCTCCACTTT. The chain employs TRBV19 and TRBJ1-6; possibly TRBD1 for D (5 bases). V was trimmed by 1 base and J by 10 bases, leaving 11 bases between them. The CDR3 is made up of 14 amino acids. Germline CDR1 and CDR2: LNHDA and SQIVND (reference sequence). Full variable domain (missing parts from reference TRBV19 and TRBJ1-6): DGGITQSPKYLFRKEGQNVTLSCEQNLNHDAMYWYRQDPGQGLRLIYYSQIVNDFQKGDIAEGYSVSREKKESFPLTVTSAQKNPTAFYLCASSIGQGGSPLHFGNGTRLTVT.